This T cell receptor (beta chain) was sequenced for a study of T-cell memory formation after mild COVID-19. Study background: There were largely donor-specific TCR clusters.

Study-level points and caveats: Later expanders leaned CD4+, whereas day 15 to 85 contracting clones were balanced CD4/CD8. Pre-infection memory already had some responding clones, implying cross-reactive memory joined.

Using constant-segment primers, 5'RACE produced TCR alpha and TCR beta cDNA libraries carrying sample barcodes and UMIs. TCRdb independently ran MiXCR on the 5' RACE reads; one entry per CDR3 protein. Of about 200,000 distinct CDR3 sequences listed, 7.5% to 10% were seen once; the top ten hold roughly 4%. CDR1 and CDR2 from the germline V gene are SGHRS and YFSETQ. The ends were cut back, 5 bases at V and 3 bases at J, with 10 bases in the middle. This CDR3 is 13 amino acids long. The sample holds many counts of this clonotype. What it recognizes is unknown. This clonotype was obtained from a man between 18 and 35 years old who had mild COVID-19 (a few samples of this study predate the infection). Cell type and time point are not known. This rearrangement joins TRBV5-1 to TRBJ2-3; a possible D gene is TRBD1 (6 bases). Source material: PBMCs or a T cell subset sorted from them (not recorded which). DNA of the CDR3: TGCGCCAGCAGTTTCACAGGGACAGATACGCAGTATTTT. Translating gives CASSFTGTDTQYF.